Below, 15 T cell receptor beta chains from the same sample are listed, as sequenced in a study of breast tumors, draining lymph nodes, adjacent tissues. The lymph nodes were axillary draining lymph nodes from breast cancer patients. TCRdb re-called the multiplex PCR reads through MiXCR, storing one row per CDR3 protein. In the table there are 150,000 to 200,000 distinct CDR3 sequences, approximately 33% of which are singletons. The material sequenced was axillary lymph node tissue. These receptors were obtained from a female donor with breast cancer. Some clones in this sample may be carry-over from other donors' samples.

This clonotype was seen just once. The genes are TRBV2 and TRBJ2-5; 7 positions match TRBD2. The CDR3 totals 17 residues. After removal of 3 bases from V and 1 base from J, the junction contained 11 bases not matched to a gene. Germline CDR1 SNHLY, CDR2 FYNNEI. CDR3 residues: CASSEAVWREFQETQYF. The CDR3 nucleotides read TGTGCCAGCAGTGAGGCTGTGTGGCGGGAGTTCCAAGAGACCCAGTACTTC. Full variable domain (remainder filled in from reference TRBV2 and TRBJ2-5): EPEVTQTPSHQVTQMGQEVILRCVPISNHLYFYWYRQILGQKVEFLVSFYNNEISEKSEIFDDQFSVERPDGSNFTLKIRSTKLEDSAMYFCASSEAVWREFQETQYFGPGTRLLVL.

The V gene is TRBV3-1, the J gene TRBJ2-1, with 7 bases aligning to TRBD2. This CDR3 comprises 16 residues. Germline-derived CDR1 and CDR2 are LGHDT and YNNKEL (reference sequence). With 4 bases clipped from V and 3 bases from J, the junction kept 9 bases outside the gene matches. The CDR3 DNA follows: TGTGCCAGCAGCCCCCTCGAGCGGGGCCTCTACAATGAGCAGTTCTTC. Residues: CASSPLERGLYNEQFF.

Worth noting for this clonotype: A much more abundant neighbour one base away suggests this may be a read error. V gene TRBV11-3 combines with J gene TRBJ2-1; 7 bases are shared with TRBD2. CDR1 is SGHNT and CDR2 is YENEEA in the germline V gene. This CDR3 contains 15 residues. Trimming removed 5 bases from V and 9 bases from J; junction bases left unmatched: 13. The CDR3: CASSQDLAAAREQFF. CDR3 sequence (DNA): TGTGCCAGCAGCCAAGATCTAGCGGCAGCCCGTGAGCAGTTCTTC.

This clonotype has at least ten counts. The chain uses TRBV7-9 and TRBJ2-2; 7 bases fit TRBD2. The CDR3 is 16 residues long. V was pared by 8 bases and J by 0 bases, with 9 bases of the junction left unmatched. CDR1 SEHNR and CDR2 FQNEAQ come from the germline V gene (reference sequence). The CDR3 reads CASRREAGPNTGELFF. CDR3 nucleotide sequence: TGTGCCAGCCGCCGGGAGGCAGGGCCGAACACCGGGGAGCTGTTTTTT. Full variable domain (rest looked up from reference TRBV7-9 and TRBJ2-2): DTGVSQNPRHKITKRGQNVTFRCDPISEHNRLYWYRQTLGQGPEFLTYFQNEAQLEKSRLLSDRFSAERPKGSFSTLEIQRTEQGDSAMYLCASRREAGPNTGELFFGEGSRLTVL.

The DNA for the CDR3 is TGTGCCAGCAGAGGGACAGGGGGCGCCGAATCACCCCTCCACTTT. This sequence encodes CASRGTGGAESPLHF. The chain is built from TRBV6-4 and TRBJ1-6, with 12 positions matching TRBD1. Germline values: CDR1 MRHNA, CDR2 SNTAGT. This CDR3 comprises 15 residues. V dropped 6 bases and J dropped 10; count of bases not matched to a gene: 7.

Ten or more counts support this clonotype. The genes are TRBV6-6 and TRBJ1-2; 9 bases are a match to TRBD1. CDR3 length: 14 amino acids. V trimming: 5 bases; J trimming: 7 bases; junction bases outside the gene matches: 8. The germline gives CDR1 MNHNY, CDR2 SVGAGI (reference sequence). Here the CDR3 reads CASSPSGTGSGYTF. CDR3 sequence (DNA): TGTGCCAGCAGTCCGTCCGGGACAGGGTCTGGCTACACCTTC.

CDR3 coding DNA: TGTGCCAGCGAAGCCAACCAGTACTTC. This encodes CASEANQYF. The chain carries TRBV7-6 and TRBJ2-5; D not certain. Germline CDR1 reads SGHVS; CDR2 reads FNYEAQ. The V end was cut by 8 bases, the J end by 10 bases, with 8 bases between. CDR3 length: 9 amino acids.

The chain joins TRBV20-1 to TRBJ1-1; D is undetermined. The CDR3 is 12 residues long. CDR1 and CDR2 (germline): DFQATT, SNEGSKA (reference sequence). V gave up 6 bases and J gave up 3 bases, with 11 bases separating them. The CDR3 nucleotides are TGCAGTGCCGCTCCCAGGTACACTGAAGCTTTCTTT. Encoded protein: CSAAPRYTEAFF.

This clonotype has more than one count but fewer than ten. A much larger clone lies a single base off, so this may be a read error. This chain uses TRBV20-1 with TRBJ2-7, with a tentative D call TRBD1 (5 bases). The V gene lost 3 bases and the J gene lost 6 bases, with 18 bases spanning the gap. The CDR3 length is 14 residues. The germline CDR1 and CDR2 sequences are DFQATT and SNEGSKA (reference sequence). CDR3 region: CSASKGRVKSEQYF. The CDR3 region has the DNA TGCAGTGCTAGTAAGGGCAGGGTCAAGTCCGAGCAGTACTTC.

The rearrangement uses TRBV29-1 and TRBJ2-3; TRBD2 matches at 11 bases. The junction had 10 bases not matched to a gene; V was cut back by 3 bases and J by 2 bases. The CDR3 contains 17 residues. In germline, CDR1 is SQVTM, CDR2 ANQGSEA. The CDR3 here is CSVEEYLAGGLTDTQYF. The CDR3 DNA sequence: TGCAGCGTTGAGGAGTATCTAGCGGGGGGACTCACAGATACGCAGTATTTT.

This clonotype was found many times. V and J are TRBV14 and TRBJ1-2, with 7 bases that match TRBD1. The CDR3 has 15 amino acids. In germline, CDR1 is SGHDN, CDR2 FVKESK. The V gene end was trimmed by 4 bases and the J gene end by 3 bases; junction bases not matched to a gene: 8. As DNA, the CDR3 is TGTGCCAGCAGCCTTGCACAGGGGCGATACTATGGCTACACCTTC. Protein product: CASSLAQGRYYGYTF.

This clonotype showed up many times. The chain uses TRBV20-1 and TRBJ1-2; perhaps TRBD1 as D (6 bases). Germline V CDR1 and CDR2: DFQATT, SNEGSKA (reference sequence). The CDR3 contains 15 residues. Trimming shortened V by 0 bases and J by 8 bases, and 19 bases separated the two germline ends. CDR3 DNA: TGCAGTGCTAGAGATCTCATGGGCAGGGGTCGAGGCTACACCTTC. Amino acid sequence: CSARDLMGRGRGYTF.

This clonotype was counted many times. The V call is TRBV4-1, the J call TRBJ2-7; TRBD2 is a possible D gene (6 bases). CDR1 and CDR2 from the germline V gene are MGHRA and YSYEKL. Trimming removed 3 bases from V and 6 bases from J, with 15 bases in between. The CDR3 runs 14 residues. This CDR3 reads CASSHPFRGIEQYF. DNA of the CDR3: TGCGCCAGCAGCCACCCGTTTCGGGGGATCGAGCAGTACTTC.

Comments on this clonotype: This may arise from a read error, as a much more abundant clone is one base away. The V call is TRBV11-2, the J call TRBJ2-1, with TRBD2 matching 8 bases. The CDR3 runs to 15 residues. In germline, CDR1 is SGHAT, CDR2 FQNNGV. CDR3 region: CASSFRGGLDNEQLF. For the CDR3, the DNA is TGTGCCAGCAGTTTTAGAGGGGGACTAGACAATGAGCAGCTCTTC.

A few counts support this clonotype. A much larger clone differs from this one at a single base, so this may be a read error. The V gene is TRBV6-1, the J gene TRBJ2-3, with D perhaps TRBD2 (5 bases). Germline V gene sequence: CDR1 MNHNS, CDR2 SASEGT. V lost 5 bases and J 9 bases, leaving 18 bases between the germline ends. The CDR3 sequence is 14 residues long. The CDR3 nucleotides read TGTGCCAGCAGTCAAGGCTCGGTAGGCGGGACGCAGTATTTT. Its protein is CASSQGSVGGTQYF.